This T cell receptor (beta chain) is from a study of T cell repertoires in cytomegalovirus infection. One entry per CDR3 protein results from TCRdb running MiXCR on the reads. The data hold about 300,000 distinct CDR3 sequences, with 9.6% observed a single time. The sequenced sample consisted of PBMCs. The receptor comes from a human donor in good health (CMV status not recorded). Some clones in this sample may be carry-over from other donors' samples.

As DNA, the CDR3 is TGCAGCGCCCAGCTATGGAACACCATATATTTT. Translation: CSAQLWNTIYF. The chain links TRBV29-1 to TRBJ1-3; D not certain. Germline CDR1 SQVTM, CDR2 ANQGSEA. V lost 7 bases to trimming and J lost 7 bases, with 11 bases between them. There are 11 residues in the CDR3.